Given below is one T cell receptor (beta chain) in context. This sample is part of a study of blood T cell repertoires in COVID-19. Some clones are missing from TCRdb's copy, which holds only in-frame ones; the method was immunoSEQ multiplex PCR. The sample yields about 58,000 clones, about nine tenths seen once. The V gene's germline CDR1 is DFQATT and CDR2 SNEGSKA (reference sequence). The V segment lost 3 bases and the J segment 9 bases; nucleotides outside the gene matches: 7. The CDR3 has 14 residues. V gene TRBV20-1 combines with J gene TRBJ2-1; TRBD1 aligns across 11 bases. The sample was peripheral blood. The receptor's source is a woman aged 55-69 years with active COVID-19. The CDR3 DNA sequence: TGCAGTGCTAGTCCCGGACAGGGGGCGATTGAGCAGTTCTTC. This encodes CSASPGQGAIEQFF.